These 25 T cell receptor beta chains were all obtained from the same sample, sequenced in a study of blood T cells in healthy people across ages. The second PCR ran roughly 7 to 11 cycles with a sample-barcoded 5' primer and J-beta primers. TCRdb re-analysed the 5' RACE reads in MiXCR, keeping a single row per CDR3 protein. The data show some 920,000 distinct CDR3 sequences, roughly 51% seen once. Sequencing was performed on blood. These receptors came from a woman aged 55-70 years in good health.

The chain uses TRBV20-1 and TRBJ2-5; TRBD2 matches 12 bases. TRBJ2-7 matches the DNA end more closely, so the J call is doubtful. CDR1 DFQATT and CDR2 SNEGSKA come from the germline V gene (reference sequence). The CDR3 has 13 amino acids. The CDR3 DNA is TGCAGTGCGAGACTAGCGGGAGTACGCGAGCAGTACTTC. Its protein product is CSARLAGVREQYF.

The chain employs TRBV7-9 and TRBJ2-1; 9 bases fit TRBD1. This CDR3 has 12 amino acids. Germline-derived CDR1 and CDR2 are SEHNR and FQNEAQ (reference sequence). V gave up 5 bases and J gave up 13 bases; unmatched junction bases: 6. CDR3 bases: TGTGCCAGCAGCGGGGACAGGGTGGACCAGTTCTTC. Amino acid sequence: CASSGDRVDQFF.

CDR3 residues: CAISADRVSQPQHF. The CDR3 DNA reads TGTGCCATCAGTGCAGACAGGGTCAGTCAGCCCCAGCATTTT. The chain combines TRBV10-3 with TRBJ1-5; 7 bases line up with TRBD1. CDR3 size: 14 residues. Trimming at V came to 4 bases and at J to 6 bases, leaving 6 bases not matched to a gene. Germline CDR1 and CDR2: ENHRY and SYGVKD.

This clonotype was observed a handful of times. V usage is TRBV20-1 and J usage is TRBJ2-1; TRBD2 agrees at 12 bases. The V gene's germline CDR1 is DFQATT and CDR2 SNEGSKA (reference sequence). The CDR3 has 16 residues. Losses at the gene ends were 6 bases for V and 8 bases for J; bases not matched to a gene: 14. CDR3 amino acids: CSAAPLRTSGKHEQFF. Written as DNA, the CDR3 is TGCAGTGCCGCCCCTCTTCGGACTAGCGGGAAGCATGAGCAGTTCTTC.

In the case of this clonotype: One end of the junction does not line up with germline, which may come from a read error. V and J are TRBV2 and TRBJ2-7; D uncertain. This CDR3 has 14 amino acids. CDR1 and CDR2 (germline): SNHLY, FYNNEI. CDR3 nucleotides: TGTGTCAGCAGTGAAACGAGCGCCTCCTACGAGCAGTACTTC. Protein sequence: CVSSETSASYEQYF.

This clonotype was observed a handful of times. CDR3 sequence: CASSLPARDTQYF. For the CDR3, the DNA is TGTGCCAGCAGCTTACCGGCACGGGATACGCAGTATTTT. The chain recombines TRBV7-2 with TRBJ2-3; D is ambiguous. In germline, CDR1 is SGHTA, CDR2 FQGNSA. This CDR3 is 13 amino acids long. V was clipped by 2 bases and J by 6 bases, with 9 bases between them. The variable domain in full, completed from reference TRBV7-2 and TRBJ2-3, reads GAGVSQSPSNKVTEKGKDVELRCDPISGHTALYWYRQSLGQGLEFLIYFQGNSAPDKSGLPSDRFSAERTGGSVSTLTIQRTQQEDSAVYLCASSLPARDTQYFGPGTRLTVL.

This chain links TRBV12-3 or TRBV12-4 with TRBJ2-5; 9 bases are a match to TRBD2. The J segment lost 2 bases and the V segment lost 3 bases, leaving 7 bases of the junction unmatched. This CDR3 has 16 residues. The chain's CDR3 is CASSFWGSGRQETQYF. The CDR3, as DNA: TGTGCCAGCAGTTTTTGGGGTAGCGGGAGACAAGAGACCCAGTACTTC.

J is TRBJ2-7 and V is TRBV28; D is uncertain. With 6 bases removed from V and 4 bases from J, the gap between germline ends came to 13 bases. CDR1 is MDHEN, CDR2 SYDVKM, per germline. The CDR3 totals 13 residues. This CDR3 is CASSAVSPYEQYF. The CDR3 DNA is TGTGCCAGCAGCGCCGTTAGCCCTTACGAGCAGTACTTC.

The table lists this clonotype with a few counts. The J gene is TRBJ2-7, the V gene TRBV12-3 or TRBV12-4; D not resolved. The CDR3 is 13 amino acids. The V gene lost 3 bases and the J gene lost 4 bases, with 10 bases spanning the gap. The CDR3 DNA follows: TGTGCCAGCAGTTTGAGCAGAAAGTACGAGCAGTACTTC. This sequence encodes CASSLSRKYEQYF.

V is TRBV4-3 and J is TRBJ2-1; no clear D gene. With the DNA end fitting TRBJ2-7 better, the J assignment may be wrong. The germline CDR1 and CDR2 sequences are LGHNA and YSLEER. The CDR3 loop spans 14 amino acids. The CDR3 bases are TGCGCCAGCAGCCAAGTAGCTGAGAACAATGAGCAGTACTTC. Translating gives CASSQVAENNEQYF.

A remark on this clonotype: This may be a read error: a much more frequent sequence differs by one nucleotide. This rearrangement joins TRBV11-1 to TRBJ2-1; D not certain. The germline gives CDR1 SGHAT, CDR2 FQDESV (reference sequence). The CDR3 is 11 amino acids. V gave up 5 bases and J gave up 8 bases, with 7 bases separating them. CDR3 in DNA: TGTGCCAGCAGCATTTTTTATGAGCAGTTCTTC. It encodes CASSIFYEQFF.

This rearrangement joins TRBV28 to TRBJ1-2; no firm D call. This CDR3 is 16 amino acids long. V gave up 0 bases and J gave up 3 bases, with 14 bases separating them. The germline CDR1 and CDR2 sequences are MDHEN and SYDVKM. The DNA for the CDR3 is TGTGCCAGCAGTTTATGGAGCACCGGGCAGGACTATGGCTACACCTTC. Its protein is CASSLWSTGQDYGYTF.

This clonotype was seen only a few times. The rearrangement links TRBV6-5 to TRBJ2-7; 7 bases fit TRBD2. CDR1 and CDR2 from the germline V gene are MNHEY and SVGAGI. The CDR3 loop spans 14 amino acids. V dropped 3 bases and J dropped 2; count of bases not matched to a gene: 4. The DNA for the CDR3 is TGTGCCAGCAGTTATAAGCGGGGAACCTACGAGCAGTACTTC. It specifies CASSYKRGTYEQYF.

The chain carries TRBV11-2 and TRBJ1-1, with 9 bases matching TRBD1. Losses at the gene ends were 0 bases for V and 1 base for J; bases not matched to a gene: 6. In germline, CDR1 is SGHAT, CDR2 FQNNGV. The CDR3 contains 17 residues. DNA for the CDR3: TGTGCCAGCAGCTTAGATCAGGGACAGGGTTGGAACACTGAAGCTTTCTTT. Translating it yields CASSLDQGQGWNTEAFF. Full variable domain (remainder filled in from reference TRBV11-2 and TRBJ1-1): EAGVAQSPRYKIIEKRQSVAFWCNPISGHATLYWYQQILGQGPKLLIQFQNNGVVDDSQLPKDRFSAERLKGVDSTLKIQPAKLEDSAVYLCASSLDQGQGWNTEAFFGQGTRLTVV.

This clonotype showed up just a few times. A much bigger clone sits one base away, suggesting this may be a read error. The rearrangement joins TRBV5-1 to TRBJ2-1, with 9 nucleotides matching TRBD1. The CDR3 contains 14 residues. Unmatched junction bases numbered 7, after V lost 4 bases and J lost 8 bases. In germline, CDR1 is SGHRS, CDR2 YFSETQ. This CDR3 is CASSGGQGGDEQFF. The CDR3 region has the DNA TGCGCCAGCAGCGGGGGACAGGGTGGGGATGAGCAGTTCTTC. Full variable domain (outside the CDR3, taken from reference TRBV5-1 and TRBJ2-1): KAGVTQTPRYLIKTRGQQVTLSCSPISGHRSVSWYQQTPGQGLQFLFEYFSETQRNKGNFPGRFSGRQFSNSRSEMNVSTLELGDSALYLCASSGGQGGDEQFFGPGTRLTVL.

This clonotype was found a few times. The rearrangement joins TRBV29-1 to TRBJ2-7, with D maybe TRBD1 (5 bases). The ends were cut back, 3 bases at V and 5 bases at J, with 11 bases in the middle. Germline loops: CDR1 SQVTM, CDR2 ANQGSEA. The CDR3 totals 12 residues. This chain's CDR3 is CSVDSDSDEQYF. DNA for the CDR3: TGCAGCGTTGACTCAGACAGTGACGAGCAGTACTTC.

This clonotype occurred a few times. The rearrangement links TRBV28 to TRBJ2-5, with D possibly matching TRBD1 (5 bases). Judging by the DNA end, TRBJ2-7 fits better; the J call may be wrong. The CDR3 spans 14 residues. Germline values: CDR1 MDHEN, CDR2 SYDVKM. This chain's CDR3 is CASSLTVSSSEQYF. CDR3 in DNA: TGTGCCAGCAGTCTGACAGTATCGAGCTCCGAGCAGTACTTC.

The chain carries TRBV11-3 and TRBJ2-2, with unresolved D. This CDR3 has 13 residues. The V gene's germline CDR1 is SGHNT and CDR2 YENEEA. Trimming took 1 base from V and 8 from J, leaving 8 bases between them. For the CDR3, the DNA is TGTGCCAGCAGCTTAGGAGTCTCTGGGGAGCTGTTTTTT. Its protein product is CASSLGVSGELFF.

The chain is built from TRBV28 and TRBJ2-2; 7 nucleotides agree with TRBD1. V lost 6 bases to trimming and J lost 5 bases; unmatched junction nucleotides: 9. Germline V lookup: CDR1 MDHEN, CDR2 SYDVKM. The CDR3 totals 15 residues. In DNA, the CDR3 is TGTGCCAGCAGCCTTGACAGGGTGGGGACCGGGGAGCTGTTTTTT. It is translated as CASSLDRVGTGELFF.

The sample holds a few counts of this clonotype. CDR3 sequence reads: CASSVEVAGRDTQYF. CDR3 bases: TGTGCCAGCAGCGTAGAGGTAGCGGGGAGAGATACGCAGTATTTT. The chain uses TRBV9 and TRBJ2-3, with TRBD2 matching 8 bases. V lost 0 bases to trimming and J lost 5 bases; unmatched junction nucleotides: 5. This CDR3 has 15 amino acids. Germline assignment: CDR1 SGDLS and CDR2 YYNGEE.

A few counts support this clonotype. This chain links TRBV27 with TRBJ2-5; D perhaps matches TRBD2 (6 bases). V was cut by 6 bases and J by 4 bases, with 12 bases left in between. The CDR3 contains 13 residues. The germline V gene has CDR1 MNHEY and CDR2 SMNVEV (reference sequence). DNA of the CDR3: TGTGCCAGCAGAACTAACGGGGGAGAGACCCAGTACTTC. Its protein product is CASRTNGGETQYF.

The genes are TRBV27 and TRBJ1-5; D might be TRBD1 (5 bases). Trimming removed 5 bases from V and 2 bases from J, with 16 bases in between. The CDR3 consists of 16 residues. The V gene's germline CDR1 is MNHEY and CDR2 SMNVEV (reference sequence). CDR3 loop: CASSPASRGGNQPQHF. The CDR3 nucleotides read TGTGCCAGCAGTCCCGCCAGCCGGGGGGGCAATCAGCCCCAGCATTTT.

Only a few counts were recorded for this clonotype. This rearrangement joins TRBV12-3 or TRBV12-4 to TRBJ2-5, with 10 bases that match TRBD1. This CDR3 contains 14 residues. The junction had 12 bases not matched to a gene; V was cut back by 6 bases and J by 11 bases. As DNA, the CDR3 is TGTGCCAGCAGAGACAGGGGGCGCTCGGAAGAGCAGTACTTC. Its translation is CASRDRGRSEEQYF.

This clonotype was counted only a few times. The chain has TRBV28 and TRBJ2-7; TRBD2 might be the D (5 bases). The CDR3 contains 14 residues. The V end was cut by 11 bases, the J end by 1 base, with 18 bases between. Germline V CDR1 and CDR2: MDHEN, SYDVKM. DNA for the CDR3: TGTGCCGTCAAGGAGGCTAGCCAGTCCTACGAGCAGTACTTC. It yields the protein CAVKEASQSYEQYF.

Here the CDR3 reads CASSFLPGLYEQYF. The CDR3, as DNA: TGTGCCAGCAGTTTTCTACCGGGTCTCTACGAGCAGTACTTC. The rearrangement uses TRBV12-3 or TRBV12-4 and TRBJ2-7; the D is unclear. The CDR3 has 14 amino acids. The V gene lost 3 bases and the J gene lost 3 bases, with 12 bases spanning the gap.